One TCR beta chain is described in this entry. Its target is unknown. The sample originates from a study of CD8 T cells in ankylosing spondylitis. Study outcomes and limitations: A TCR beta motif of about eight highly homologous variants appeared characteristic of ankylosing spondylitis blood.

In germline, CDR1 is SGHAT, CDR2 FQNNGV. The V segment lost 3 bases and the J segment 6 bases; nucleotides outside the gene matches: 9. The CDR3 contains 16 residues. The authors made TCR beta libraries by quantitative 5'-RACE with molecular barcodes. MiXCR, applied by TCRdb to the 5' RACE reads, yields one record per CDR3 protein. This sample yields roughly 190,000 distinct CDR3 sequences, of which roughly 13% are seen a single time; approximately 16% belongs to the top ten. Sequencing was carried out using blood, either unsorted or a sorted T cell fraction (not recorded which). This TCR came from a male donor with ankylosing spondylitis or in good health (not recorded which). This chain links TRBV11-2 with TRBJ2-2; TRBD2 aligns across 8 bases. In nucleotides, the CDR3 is TGTGCCAGCAGCTTTCGAGGCGGGGGGCCATCCGGGGAGCTGTTTTTT. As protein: CASSFRGGGPSGELFF.